This entry features one T cell receptor beta chain sequence. These data come from a study of identical twins. Germline CDR1 SGHAT, CDR2 FQNNGV. Trimming cost V 4 bases and J 6 bases; bases outside gene matches: 7. The CDR3 spans 15 residues. A universal primer site was created by template switching, with the cDNA bearing unique molecular identifiers. TCRdb re-analysed the 5' RACE reads in MiXCR, keeping a single row per CDR3 protein. Of hundreds of thousands of distinct CDR3 sequences listed, 18% are singletons. These records were also assigned to another study, of T cells expressing NK-cell markers. That work states: Seropositivity for HCMV was found in seven of the eight sequenced donors, with one seronegative. It remained uncertain whether the expanded NKG2C+ T cell clones were specific for HCMV antigens.

What was sequenced was PBMCs. The sequence was collected from a woman younger than 30 in good health. The chain carries TRBV11-2 and TRBJ2-1; 9 nucleotides align to TRBD2. CDR3 in amino acids: CASSSAGGRGNEQFF. For the CDR3, the DNA is TGTGCCAGCAGCTCAGCGGGGGGCCGCGGCAATGAGCAGTTCTTC.